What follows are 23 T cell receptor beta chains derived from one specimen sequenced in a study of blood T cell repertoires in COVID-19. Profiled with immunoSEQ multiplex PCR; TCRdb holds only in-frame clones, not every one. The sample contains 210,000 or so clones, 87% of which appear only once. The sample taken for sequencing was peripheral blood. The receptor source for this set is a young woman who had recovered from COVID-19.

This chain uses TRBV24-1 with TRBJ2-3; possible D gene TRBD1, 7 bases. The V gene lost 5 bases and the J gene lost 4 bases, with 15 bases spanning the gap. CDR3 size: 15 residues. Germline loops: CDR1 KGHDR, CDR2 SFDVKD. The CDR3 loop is CATSGGDSIADTQYF. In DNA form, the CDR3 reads TGTGCCACCAGTGGCGGGGACAGCATCGCAGATACGCAGTATTTT.

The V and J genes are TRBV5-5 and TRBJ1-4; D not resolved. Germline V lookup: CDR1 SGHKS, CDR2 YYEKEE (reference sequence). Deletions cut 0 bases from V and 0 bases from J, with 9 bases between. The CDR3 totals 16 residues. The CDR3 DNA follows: TGTGCCAGCAGCTTGGTCGGAGTTGCAACTAATGAAAAACTGTTTTTT. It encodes CASSLVGVATNEKLFF.

CDR3: CASSVSSGSVNEQFF. CDR3 bases: TGCGCCAGCAGTGTCTCGAGCGGGAGTGTCAATGAGCAGTTCTTC. This sequence joins TRBV10-2 and TRBJ2-1; TRBD2 agrees at 8 bases. V lost 4 bases, J lost 6 bases, and 8 bases stayed unmatched. The germline V gene has CDR1 WSHSY and CDR2 SAAADI. CDR3 length: 15 residues.

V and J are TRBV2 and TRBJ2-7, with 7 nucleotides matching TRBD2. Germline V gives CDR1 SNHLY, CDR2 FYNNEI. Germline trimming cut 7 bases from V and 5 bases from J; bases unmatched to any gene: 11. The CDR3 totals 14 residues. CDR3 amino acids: CASTYGRLNHEQYF. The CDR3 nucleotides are TGTGCCAGCACGTACGGGAGGCTAAACCACGAGCAGTACTTC.

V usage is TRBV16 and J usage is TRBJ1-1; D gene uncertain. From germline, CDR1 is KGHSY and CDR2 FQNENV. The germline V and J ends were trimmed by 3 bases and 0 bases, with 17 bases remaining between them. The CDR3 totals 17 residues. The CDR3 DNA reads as TGTGCCAGCAGCCACCTCCTGGAGAGCACTTTGAACACTGAAGCTTTCTTT. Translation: CASSHLLESTLNTEAFF.

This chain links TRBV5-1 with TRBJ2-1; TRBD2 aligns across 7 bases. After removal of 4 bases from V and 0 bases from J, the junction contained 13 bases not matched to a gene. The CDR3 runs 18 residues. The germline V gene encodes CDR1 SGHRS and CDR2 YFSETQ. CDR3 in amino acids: CASSGLSEKRGSYNEQFF. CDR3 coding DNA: TGCGCCAGCAGCGGTTTGTCGGAGAAGCGGGGCTCCTACAATGAGCAGTTCTTC.

In DNA, the CDR3 is TGTGCCAGCAGTCCCGGGACTAGCGGGTCGGCAGATACGCAGTATTTT. It is translated as CASSPGTSGSADTQYF. J is TRBJ2-3 and V is TRBV27, with 12 bases fitting TRBD2. CDR1 and CDR2 from the germline V gene are MNHEY and SMNVEV (reference sequence). This CDR3 is built from 16 residues. The V and J ends lost 5 bases and 4 bases, in that order; junction bases with no gene match: 7.

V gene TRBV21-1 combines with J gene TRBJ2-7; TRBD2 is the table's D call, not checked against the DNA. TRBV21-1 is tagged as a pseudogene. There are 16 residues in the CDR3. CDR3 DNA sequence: TGTGCCAGCAGCCTGCGTCCCCGGGATCCCATCCTCGAGCAGTACTTC. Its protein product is CASSLRPRDPILEQYF.

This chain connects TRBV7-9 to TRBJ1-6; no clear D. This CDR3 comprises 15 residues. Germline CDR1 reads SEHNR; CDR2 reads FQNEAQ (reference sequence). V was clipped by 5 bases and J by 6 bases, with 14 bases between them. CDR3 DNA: TGTGCCAGCAGCAAAGGCGCGCCTTCTAATTCACCCCTCCACTTT. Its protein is CASSKGAPSNSPLHF.

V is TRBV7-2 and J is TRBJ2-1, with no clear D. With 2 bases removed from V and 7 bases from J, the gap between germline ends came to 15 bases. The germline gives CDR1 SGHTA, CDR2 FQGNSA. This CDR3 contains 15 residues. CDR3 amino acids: CASSLILGPENEQFF. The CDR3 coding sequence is TGTGCCAGCAGCTTAATCTTGGGCCCCGAGAATGAGCAGTTCTTC. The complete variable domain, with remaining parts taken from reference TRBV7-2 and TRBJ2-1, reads GAGVSQSPSNKVTEKGKDVELRCDPISGHTALYWYRQSLGQGLEFLIYFQGNSAPDKSGLPSDRFSAERTGGSVSTLTIQRTQQEDSAVYLCASSLILGPENEQFFGPGTRLTVL.

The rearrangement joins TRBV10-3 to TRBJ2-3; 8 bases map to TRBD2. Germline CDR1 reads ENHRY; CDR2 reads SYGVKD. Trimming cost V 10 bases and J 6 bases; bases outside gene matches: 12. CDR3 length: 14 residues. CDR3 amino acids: CANSPGTSYDTQYF. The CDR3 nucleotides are TGTGCCAATTCCCCCGGGACTAGTTATGATACGCAGTATTTT.

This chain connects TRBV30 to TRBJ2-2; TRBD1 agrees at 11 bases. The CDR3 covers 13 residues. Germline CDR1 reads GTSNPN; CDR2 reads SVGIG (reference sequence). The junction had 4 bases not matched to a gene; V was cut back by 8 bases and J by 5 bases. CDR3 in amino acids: CAGGQGGTGELFF. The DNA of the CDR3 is TGTGCCGGGGGACAGGGGGGAACCGGGGAGCTGTTTTTT.

The DNA for the CDR3 is TGTGCCAGCAGTGTGGGCAGGGATCCCTCCTACGAGCAGTACTTC. Protein sequence: CASSVGRDPSYEQYF. This sequence joins TRBV6-4 and TRBJ2-7, with a possible D match to TRBD1 (5 bases). The V gene's germline CDR1 is MRHNA and CDR2 SNTAGT. V lost 4 bases and J 0 bases, leaving 13 bases between the germline ends. The CDR3 has 15 residues.

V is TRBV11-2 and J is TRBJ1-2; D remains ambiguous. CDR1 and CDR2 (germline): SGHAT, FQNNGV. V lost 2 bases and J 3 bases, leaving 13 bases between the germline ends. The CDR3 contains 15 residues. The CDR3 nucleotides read TGTGCCAGCAGCTTATTACCTAGGAGTGACTATGGCTACACCTTC. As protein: CASSLLPRSDYGYTF.

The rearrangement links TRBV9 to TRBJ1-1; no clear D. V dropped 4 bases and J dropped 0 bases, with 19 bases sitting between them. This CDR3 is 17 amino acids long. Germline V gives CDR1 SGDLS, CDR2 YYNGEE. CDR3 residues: CASSYHPGTELNTEAFF. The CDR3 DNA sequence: TGTGCCAGCAGCTACCACCCAGGCACGGAACTGAACACTGAAGCTTTCTTT. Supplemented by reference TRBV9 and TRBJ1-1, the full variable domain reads DSGVTQTPKHLITATGQRVTLRCSPRSGDLSVYWYQQSLDQGLQFLIQYYNGEERAKGNILERFSAQQFPDLHSELNLSSLELGDSALYFCASSYHPGTELNTEAFFGQGTRLTVV.

CDR3 sequence reads: CASSLGQGARGYTF. Written as DNA, the CDR3 is TGCGCCAGCAGCCTGGGACAGGGGGCGCGCGGCTACACCTTC. The V call is TRBV5-1, the J call TRBJ1-2; TRBD1 agrees at 12 bases. The junction had 6 bases not matched to a gene; V was cut back by 4 bases and J by 8 bases. The CDR3 contains 14 residues. Germline loops: CDR1 SGHRS, CDR2 YFSETQ.

CDR3 loop: CASSQRDRGYEQYF. CDR3 nucleotides: TGCGCCAGCAGCCAGAGGGACAGGGGGTACGAGCAGTACTTC. The chain links TRBV4-3 to TRBJ2-7, with TRBD1 matching 11 bases. The junction had 2 bases not matched to a gene; V was cut back by 3 bases and J by 4 bases. The length of the CDR3 is 14 residues. Germline V lookup: CDR1 LGHNA, CDR2 YSLEER.

CDR3 in DNA: TGTGCCAGCAGCCCCCGACAGGGGCCCTACGAGCAGTACTTC. This gives the protein CASSPRQGPYEQYF. The chain links TRBV7-2 to TRBJ2-7, with 8 bases aligning to TRBD1. This CDR3 has 14 residues. Germline V gene lookup returns CDR1 SGHTA and CDR2 FQGNSA. After removal of 5 bases from V and 2 bases from J, the junction contained 5 bases not matched to a gene. Combining the CDR3 with reference TRBV7-2 and TRBJ2-7 gives the whole variable domain GAGVSQSPSNKVTEKGKDVELRCDPISGHTALYWYRQSLGQGLEFLIYFQGNSAPDKSGLPSDRFSAERTGGSVSTLTIQRTQQEDSAVYLCASSPRQGPYEQYFGPGTRLTVT.

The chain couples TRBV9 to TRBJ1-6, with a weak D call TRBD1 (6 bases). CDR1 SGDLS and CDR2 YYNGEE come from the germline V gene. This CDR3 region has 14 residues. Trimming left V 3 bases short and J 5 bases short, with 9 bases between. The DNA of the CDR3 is TGTGCCAGCAGCGCGGGACACAATAATTCACCCCTCCACTTT. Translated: CASSAGHNNSPLHF.

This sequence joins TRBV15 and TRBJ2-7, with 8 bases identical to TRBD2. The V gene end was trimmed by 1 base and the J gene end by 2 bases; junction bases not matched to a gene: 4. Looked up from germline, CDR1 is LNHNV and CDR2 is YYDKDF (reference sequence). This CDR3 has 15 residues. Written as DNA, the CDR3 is TGTGCCACCAGCAGAGCCACTAGCGGACCCTACGAGCAGTACTTC. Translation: CATSRATSGPYEQYF.

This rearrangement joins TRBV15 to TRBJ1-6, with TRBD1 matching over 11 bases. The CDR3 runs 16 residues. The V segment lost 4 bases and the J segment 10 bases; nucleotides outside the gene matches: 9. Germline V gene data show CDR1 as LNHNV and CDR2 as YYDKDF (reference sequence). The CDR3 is CATSKDRGRVASPLHF. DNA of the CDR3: TGTGCCACCAGCAAGGACAGGGGGCGCGTAGCCTCACCCCTCCACTTT.

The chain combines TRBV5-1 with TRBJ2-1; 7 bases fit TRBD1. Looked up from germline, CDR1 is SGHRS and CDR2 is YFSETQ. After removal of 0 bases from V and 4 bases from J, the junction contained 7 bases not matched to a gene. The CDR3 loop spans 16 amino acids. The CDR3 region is CASSLGQGQAYNEQFF. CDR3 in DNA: TGCGCCAGCAGCTTGGGACAGGGCCAAGCTTACAATGAGCAGTTCTTC.

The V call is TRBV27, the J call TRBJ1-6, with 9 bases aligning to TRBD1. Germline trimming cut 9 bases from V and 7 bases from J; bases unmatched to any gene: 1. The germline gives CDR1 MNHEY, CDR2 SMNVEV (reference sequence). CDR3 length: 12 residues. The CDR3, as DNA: TGTGCCAGGACAGGGGGGAATTCACCCCTCCACTTT. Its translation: CARTGGNSPLHF.